A selection of T cell receptor beta chains follows, all from one sample in a study of blood T cell repertoires in COVID-19. TCRdb's copy holds only in-frame clones and misses some; the assay was immunoSEQ multiplex PCR. This table holds roughly 69,000 clones, under 90% found once. The sequenced sample consisted of peripheral blood. The receptor source for this set is a human donor in a cohort sampled during active COVID-19. Both conserved end residues are part of each CDR3. Fields, in order: CDR3 DNA, CDR3 protein, D gene, J gene, V gene, clone size. D genes are given only for firm matches. Only some rows state a clone size, as once, few, many or a class for expanded clones.

TGTGCCGCCCGGACAGGAACCTACAATGAGCAGTTCTTC | CAARTGTYNEQFF | TRBD1 | TRBJ2-1 | TRBV30 | many
TGTGCCGGACAGAAGAACACCGGGGAGCTGTTTTTT | CAGQKNTGELFF | - | TRBJ2-2 | TRBV7-9 | -
TGTGCCAGCAGCTTAGTATATGACGAGCAGTACTTC | CASSLVYDEQYF | - | TRBJ2-7 | TRBV7-6 | -
TGTGCCAGCAGCCAAGTCGGGACAGGGAAATTAAACTTC | CASSQVGTGKLNF | TRBD1 | TRBJ2-5 | TRBV3-1/TRBV3-2 | once
TGTGCCAGCAGTTTTCTAATGGCGGGGCTCGAAAAACTGTTTTTT | CASSFLMAGLEKLFF | - | TRBJ1-4 | TRBV28 | -
TGTGCCAGCAGGGAGGAGGGCCGAAGCACAGATACGCAGTATTTT | CASREEGRSTDTQYF | - | TRBJ2-3 | TRBV28 | -
TGTGCCAGCAGCCCACATCGCCTACCGGGACAGGGGATCTATGGCTACACCTTC | CASSPHRLPGQGIYGYTF | TRBD1 | TRBJ1-2 | TRBV7-8 | -
TGTGCCAGCAGCTTGGGGGGACAGGGGGCAACAGATACGCAGTATTTT | CASSLGGQGATDTQYF | TRBD1 | TRBJ2-3 | TRBV5-4 | -
TGTGCCAGCAGTTACGAGCTGTACAATGAGCAGTTCTTC | CASSYELYNEQFF | - | TRBJ2-1 | TRBV6-2/TRBV6-3 | few
TGTGCCAGCCGACGGCGGGACAGGGAGAATTCACCCCTCCACTTT | CASRRRDRENSPLHF | TRBD1 | TRBJ1-6 | TRBV6-5 | -
TGTGCCAGCTTGGGACTAGCGGGGACGATAACCTACAATGAGCAGTTCTTC | CASLGLAGTITYNEQFF | TRBD2 | TRBJ2-1 | TRBV7-8 | -
TGTGCCAGTACTCAGGGGAATTCACCCCTCCACTTT | CASTQGNSPLHF | - | TRBJ1-6 | TRBV19 | -
TGTGCCAGCTCACCACCGGAGCAGTACGAGCAGTACTTC | CASSPPEQYEQYF | - | TRBJ2-7 | TRBV18 | -
TGTGCCAGCAAGCCTGACAGGATCCCTAACTATGGCTACACCTTC | CASKPDRIPNYGYTF | - | TRBJ1-2 | TRBV19 | -
TGTGCCAGCAGTTTAGCAGACAGGGTAGACGTCTACGAGCAGTACTTC | CASSLADRVDVYEQYF | TRBD1 | TRBJ2-7 | TRBV27 | -
TGTGCCAGCAGGGGGACAGGTCGCACTGAAGCTTTCTTT | CASRGTGRTEAFF | TRBD1 | TRBJ1-1 | TRBV28 | -
TGTGCCAGCTCGAAAGCGGCCGCCGAAGAGACCCAGTACTTC | CASSKAAAEETQYF | - | TRBJ2-5 | TRBV7-9 | -
TGTGCCAGCAGTGAAGAGGACACCTCTTTAAACGAGCAGTACTTC | CASSEEDTSLNEQYF | - | TRBJ2-7 | TRBV2 | -
TGTGCCAGCAGCGAAACAGGGGATGGCACTGAAGCTTTCTTT | CASSETGDGTEAFF | TRBD1 | TRBJ1-1 | TRBV9 | once
TGTGCCAGCAGTGAAATGACAGCCCGGTCGCCCCAGCATTTT | CASSEMTARSPQHF | - | TRBJ1-5 | TRBV2 | -
TGTGCCAGCAGCTTGGAGGGGGCGCGGCAGCCCCAGCATTTT | CASSLEGARQPQHF | TRBD1 | TRBJ1-5 | TRBV5-4 | -
TGTGCCAGCAGTATCGGGACAGTGATCAGCTCTGGGGCCAACGTCCTGACTTTC | CASSIGTVISSGANVLTF | TRBD1 | TRBJ2-6 | TRBV2 | -
TGCAGCGTTGGACAGGGGGCAGGAAAGACCCAGTACTTC | CSVGQGAGKTQYF | TRBD1 | TRBJ2-5 | TRBV29-1 | -
TGTGCCAGCAGCCTTCAACTGACAGGGCCCACCTACGAGCAGTACTTC | CASSLQLTGPTYEQYF | TRBD1 | TRBJ2-7 | TRBV13 | -
TGTGCCAGTAGTACTTTTTCGGGGACCGGGGAGCTGTTTTTT | CASSTFSGTGELFF | - | TRBJ2-2 | TRBV19 | once
TGTGCCAGCAGCTTGGTCCAGGGCCCCTACGAGCAGTACTTC | CASSLVQGPYEQYF | - | TRBJ2-7 | TRBV5-5 | -
TGTGCCAGCAGACCCTATGGGGGAGGGGGAACCGATGAGCAGTTCTTC | CASRPYGGGGTDEQFF | - | TRBJ2-1 | TRBV11-2 | -
TGTGCCAGCAGCGTAGCTTCTCCCGGGGGGGCCAACAATGAGCAGTTCTTC | CASSVASPGGANNEQFF | TRBD2 | TRBJ2-1 | TRBV9 | -
TGTGCCAGCAGCTCCCCCGTCAAGAGGGAAGCTTTCTTT | CASSSPVKREAFF | - | TRBJ1-1 | TRBV13 | -
TGTGCCTCGAGGGGGGGCACTGAAGCTTTCTTT | CASRGGTEAFF | - | TRBJ1-1 | TRBV12-3/TRBV12-4 | -
TGTGCCAGCAGCCAATCGAGCCTAGCGGGGGGGATTACCGGGGAGCTGTTTTTT | CASSQSSLAGGITGELFF | TRBD2 | TRBJ2-2 | TRBV4-2 | -
TGTGCCAGCAGCAGCCGGGACAGAGCCTCCGCGGTCTACGAGCAGTACTTC | CASSSRDRASAVYEQYF | TRBD1 | TRBJ2-7 | TRBV13 | -
TGTGCCAGCAGTTACTCCCAGGTTCGAGGCTACACCTTC | CASSYSQVRGYTF | - | TRBJ1-2 | TRBV6-5 | -
TGTGCCTGGAGTGTACGAGGGGGGGATTCCTACGAGCAGTACTTC | CAWSVRGGDSYEQYF | - | TRBJ2-7 | TRBV30 | -
TGTGCCAGCAGTGATATATGGGCAGGTCCGAACACTGAAGCTTTCTTT | CASSDIWAGPNTEAFF | - | TRBJ1-1 | TRBV2 | once
TGTGCCAGCAGTGAATCGGAGGCTAGCACAGATACGCAGTATTTT | CASSESEASTDTQYF | - | TRBJ2-3 | TRBV25-1 | -
TGTGCCAGCAGCTTAGTCTCGGGGACTGGGGCCAACGTCCTGACTTTC | CASSLVSGTGANVLTF | - | TRBJ2-6 | TRBV7-8 | -
TGCGCCAGCCGGACGGGACTAACTAATGAAAAACTGTTTTTT | CASRTGLTNEKLFF | - | TRBJ1-4 | TRBV4-3 | -